A single sample is the source of the 10 T cell receptor beta chains below, sequenced in a study of B cell selection in AIRE deficiency. Data came from immunoSEQ multiplex PCR; TCRdb stores just in-frame clones and leaves some out. The table has approximately 24,000 clones, about 90% seen once. Sorted regulatory T cells were CD4-positive, CD25-high and CD127-low or negative. The sequencing input was CD4+CD25+ Tregs sorted from PBMCs. These TCRs come from a human donor in good health.

The chain links TRBV11-2 to TRBJ2-5; TRBD1 or TRBD2 may be the D gene (5 bases each). The germline V gene encodes CDR1 SGHAT and CDR2 FQNNGV. V shed 1 base and J shed 2 bases, with 8 bases lying between them. This CDR3 spans 14 amino acids. CDR3 sequence reads: CASSLVEGQETQYF. The CDR3 DNA reads as TGTGCCAGCAGCTTAGTAGAGGGGCAAGAGACCCAGTACTTC.

This chain joins TRBV6-6 and TRBJ1-2, with 7 positions matching TRBD1. V shed 7 bases, J shed 1 base, and the junction held 12 bases outside the gene matches. The CDR3 contains 16 residues. Germline CDR1 and CDR2: MNHNY and SVGAGI (reference sequence). CDR3 sequence (DNA): TGTGCCAGCAATAGTCCTGACAGGGACCTTAACTATGGCTACACCTTC. Residues: CASNSPDRDLNYGYTF.

This chain links TRBV30 with TRBJ2-3; D uncertain. The germline gives CDR1 GTSNPN, CDR2 SVGIG (reference sequence). The CDR3 sequence is 13 residues long. Trimming left V 4 bases short and J 0 bases short, with 8 bases between. CDR3 nucleotide sequence: TGTGCCTGGATGGCGTCTAGCACAGATACGCAGTATTTT. It translates to CAWMASSTDTQYF.

This chain links TRBV6-5 with TRBJ1-3; D gene ambiguous. V gave up 6 bases and J gave up 4 bases, with 10 bases separating them. Germline lookup yields CDR1 MNHEY and CDR2 SVGAGI. The CDR3 loop spans 13 amino acids. The CDR3 coding sequence is TGTGCCAGCAGCTTATCCAGGGGAAACACCATATATTTT. Translated: CASSLSRGNTIYF.

The chain employs TRBV5-1 and TRBJ2-7; D is possibly TRBD2 (7 bases). The CDR3 loop spans 16 amino acids. V was pared by 4 bases and J by 0 bases, with 17 bases between. Germline V CDR1 and CDR2: SGHRS, YFSETQ. CDR3 in DNA: TGCGCCAGCAGCCCTGGACCCGGGGGGCTCTCCTACGAGCAGTACTTC. It yields the protein CASSPGPGGLSYEQYF.

The V and J genes are TRBV30 and TRBJ1-1; a possible D gene is TRBD1 (6 bases). The length of the CDR3 is 13 residues. Germline V gives CDR1 GTSNPN, CDR2 SVGIG (reference sequence). The V gene lost 0 bases and the J gene lost 5 bases, with 10 bases spanning the gap. The chain's CDR3 is CAWSVQGYTEAFF. The CDR3 DNA reads as TGTGCCTGGAGTGTACAGGGATATACTGAAGCTTTCTTT. Based on the CDR3 plus reference TRBV30 and TRBJ1-1, the full variable domain is SQTIHQWPATLVQPVGSPLSLECTVEGTSNPNLYWYRQAAGRGLQLLFYSVGIGQISSEVPQNLSASRPQDRQFILSSKKLLLSDSGFYLCAWSVQGYTEAFFGQGTRLTVV.

For the CDR3, the DNA is TGTGCCAGCAGCCTTTCCGGGACAGCCAGAATTCGCCGGGTCCAGCCCCAGCATTTT. Amino acid sequence: CASSLSGTARIRRVQPQHF. The rearrangement joins TRBV28 to TRBJ1-5; TRBD1 aligns across 7 bases. Trimming took 6 bases from V and 7 from J; bases not matched to a gene: 24. The CDR3 covers 19 residues. Looked up from germline, CDR1 is MDHEN and CDR2 is SYDVKM.

The genes are TRBV18 and TRBJ2-7; D gene uncertain. Trimming removed 2 bases at V and 3 bases at J, with 5 bases between. The germline V gene has CDR1 KGHSH and CDR2 LQKENI. CDR3 length: 12 amino acids. The CDR3 nucleotides are TGTGCCAGCTCACCAGGCGGCTACGAGCAGTACTTC. This codes for CASSPGGYEQYF. Combining the CDR3 with reference TRBV18 and TRBJ2-7 gives the whole variable domain NAGVMQNPRHLVRRRGQEARLRCSPMKGHSHVYWYRQLPEEGLKFMVYLQKENIIDESGMPKERFSAEFPKEGPSILRIQQVVRGDSAAYFCASSPGGYEQYFGPGTRLTVT.

The chain uses TRBV30 and TRBJ1-1, with 7 nucleotides matching TRBD1. Germline V CDR1 and CDR2: GTSNPN, SVGIG (reference sequence). The V segment lost 3 bases and the J segment 2 bases; nucleotides outside the gene matches: 3. The CDR3 sequence is 13 residues long. CDR3 sequence (DNA): TGTGCCTGGAGACAGGGGCCCAACACTGAAGCTTTCTTT. Translating it yields CAWRQGPNTEAFF.

This sequence joins TRBV19 and TRBJ2-2; the D gene is possibly TRBD2 (6 bases). The CDR3 has 16 amino acids. V dropped 6 bases and J dropped 3 bases, with 17 bases sitting between them. Looked up from germline, CDR1 is LNHDA and CDR2 is SQIVND (reference sequence). The CDR3 DNA is TGTGCCAGTAGGGACCTCACGGGACTCTACACCGGGGAGCTGTTTTTT. Translated: CASRDLTGLYTGELFF. Combining the CDR3 with reference TRBV19 and TRBJ2-2 gives the whole variable domain DGGITQSPKYLFRKEGQNVTLSCEQNLNHDAMYWYRQDPGQGLRLIYYSQIVNDFQKGDIAEGYSVSREKKESFPLTVTSAQKNPTAFYLCASRDLTGLYTGELFFGEGSRLTVL.